The clone carrying this T cell receptor beta chain was seen repeatedly, ten times or more. The target antigen is unknown. The source of the sample is a study of T cell repertoires in cytomegalovirus infection. As for the study in general: An indication of both CMV infection and matching HLA type came from public TCR beta signatures.

MiXCR, run by TCRdb on the reads, gives a single entry per CDR3 protein. Here the sample spans 500,000 to 600,000 distinct CDR3 sequences, 16% being singletons. This CDR3 has 16 residues. Trimming removed 2 bases from V and 3 bases from J, with 16 bases in between. From germline, CDR1 is ENHRY and CDR2 SYGVKD. Findings and caveats of the study: It was HLA-C-restricted CMV-specific TCR beta clonotypes that dominated the response ex vivo. Based on cumulative public TCR beta family frequency, carriers of CMV plus the relevant HLA were identified.

The gene calls are TRBV10-3 and TRBJ2-5; D is unresolved. Sequences were obtained from CD8+ T cells from PBMCs. This sequence originates from a human donor in good health (CMV status not recorded). Some clones in this sample may be carry-over from other donors' samples. In DNA form, the CDR3 reads TGTGCCATCAGTGAGAGCGAGGCAGTAAGCGAAGAGACCCAGTACTTC. Protein sequence: CAISESEAVSEETQYF.